Sequencing of this T cell receptor (beta chain) was carried out in a study of blood T cell repertoires in COVID-19. Study-level background: PBMCs, B-cell-depleted T cells, or T cells provided the cDNA or gDNA that made up the material.

Per the germline V gene, CDR1 is ENHRY and CDR2 is SYGVKD. V lost 3 bases, J lost 7 bases, and 9 bases stayed unmatched. This CDR3 region has 16 residues. Authors' methods: Using reference gene primer amplification, nucleated cell counts were estimated. The method was immunoSEQ multiplex PCR; TCRdb's version includes in-frame clones alone and lacks a portion of them. That table supplies the V and J calls and clone size; D and trimming were determined from the DNA. The sample includes around 210,000 clones, 65% to 90% of them seen just once. Those enrolled in Seattle joined during active infection and were followed longitudinally afterward.

The chain is built from TRBV10-3 and TRBJ2-5; 12 bases align to TRBD2. The specimen was peripheral blood. This receptor was taken from a man aged 45-65 years with COVID-19, enrolled during active disease. The CDR3 bases are TGTGCCATCAGTGACTCTAGCGGGGGGGCGGTTGGGACCCAGTACTTC. This sequence encodes CAISDSSGGAVGTQYF.